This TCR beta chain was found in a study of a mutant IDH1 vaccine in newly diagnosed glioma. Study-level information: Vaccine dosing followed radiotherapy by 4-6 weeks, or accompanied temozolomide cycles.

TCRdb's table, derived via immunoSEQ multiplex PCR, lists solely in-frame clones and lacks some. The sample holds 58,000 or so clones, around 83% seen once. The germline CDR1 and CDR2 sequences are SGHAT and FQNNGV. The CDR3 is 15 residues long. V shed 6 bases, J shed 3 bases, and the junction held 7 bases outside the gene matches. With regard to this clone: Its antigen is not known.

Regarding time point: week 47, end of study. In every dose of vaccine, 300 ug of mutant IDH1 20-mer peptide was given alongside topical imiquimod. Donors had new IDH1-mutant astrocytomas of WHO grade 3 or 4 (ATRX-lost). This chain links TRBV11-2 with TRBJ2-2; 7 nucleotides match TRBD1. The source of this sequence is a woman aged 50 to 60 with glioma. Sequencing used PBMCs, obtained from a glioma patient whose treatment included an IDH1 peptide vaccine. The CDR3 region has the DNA TGTGCCAGCAGTCTCAGGACAGGAGACACCGGGGAGCTGTTTTTT. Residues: CASSLRTGDTGELFF.